This is a list of T cell receptor beta chains from one sample in a study of control samples from healthy donors and cancer patients. Profiled with immunoSEQ multiplex PCR; TCRdb holds only in-frame clones, not every one. The sample holds some 140,000 clones, about 93% seen once. Sequenced sample: PBMCs. These receptors all come from a man in his sixties with colorectal cancer. The conserved cysteine and the conserved F or W are not part of the CDR3 here. Fields, in order: V gene, CDR3 protein.

TRBV5-5	ASSVLSSYEQY
TRBV5-6	ASSLSTIQY
TRBV25-1	ASSEWVGGETQY
TRBV5-1	ASSLVPASGGLHNEQF
TRBV19	ASSIGDRAYEQY
TRBV6-5	ASSYSYRGYEQY
TRBV10-2	ASSEGDRGQSTEAF
TRBV6-5	ASSWDLRSYEQY
TRBV15	ATSIQNQIAGEQETQY
TRBV18	ASSPVGDTQY
TRBV18	ASSPRTGGYT
TRBV28	ASSLTGGRNIQY
TRBV7-2	ASSLDPHGGNTQY
TRBV9	ASSSGGGGWEKLF
TRBV2	ASSEGAGGQETQY
TRBV9	ASSPAAWPSGNTIY
TRBV7-9	ASSLAGTGGDYFEKLF
TRBV10-3	ASRHTGPLGGANVLT
TRBV5-8	ASSLRTPYGYT
TRBV13	ASSLGFERGGRNEQF
TRBV2	ASSGDRVYGYT
TRBV24-1	ATAALSGSNEQF
TRBV19	ASSRAGDRYNEQF
TRBV19	ASSRGQADSPLH
TRBV7-6	ASSPGTGVLNSPLH
TRBV25-1	ASSELGGEADTQY
TRBV11-2	ASSPGVHYGYT
TRBV5-4	ASSLSGVRSDTEAF
TRBV19	ASSKSQVNEQF
TRBV2	ASSEIGRYGYT
TRBV7-9	ASSLRMGQNTEAF
TRBV29-1	SFRQGSYNEQF
TRBV27	ASSFGPEQY
TRBV27	ASSLFGPGIQPQH
TRBV7-2	ASSTGQGVHGYT
TRBV28	ASRGQDIYNSPLH
TRBV5-4	ASSKQGPQETQY
TRBV7-2	ASSLSGGGNQPQH
TRBV19	ASSTLRTGVDEQF
TRBV12-3/TRBV12-4	ASTSGGYNEQF
TRBV5-1	ASSNGQTGAGNTIY
TRBV4-3	ASSQDYREPYGYT
TRBV2	ASREVRSNQPQH
TRBV19	ASSLNRGGTGELF
TRBV4-1	ASSLRTSGGYEQY
TRBV30	AWRTPSGNTIY
TRBV10-3	AIGPGTAYEQY
TRBV5-6	ASSLGGRSTDTQY
TRBV7-9	ASVGGGSGNTIY
TRBV30	ACTQPNRGRYNEQF
TRBV7-8	ASSPGEQSNQPQH
TRBV3-1/TRBV3-2	ASSHSRTGPTSGNTIY
TRBV5-4	ASSLAGTGANVLT
TRBV18	ASSREGVYEQY